This TCR beta chain was retrieved from a study of blood T cells in healthy people across ages. On the study more broadly: Per every two T cells, about one barcoded beta molecule was captured by template switching.

A sample-barcoded 5' primer and a J-beta primer mix were used in a second PCR of roughly 7 to 11 cycles. TCRdb independently ran MiXCR on the 5' RACE reads; one entry per CDR3 protein. Of 1.5 million to 2 million distinct CDR3 sequences detected, roughly 27% appear once; the ten largest clones hold 7.7%. Germline V gene data show CDR1 as SGHRS and CDR2 as YFSETQ. This CDR3 is 15 amino acids long. Deletions cut 0 bases from V and 4 bases from J, with 11 bases between. In this sample, this clonotype turned up many times. This TCR was recovered from a woman in her twenties or thirties in good health. The gene calls are TRBV5-1 and TRBJ2-1; unclear D gene. Material: blood. As DNA, the CDR3 is TGCGCCAGCAGCTTGGAAAGGACCTTATACAATGAGCAGTTCTTC. It encodes CASSLERTLYNEQFF. Supplemented by reference TRBV5-1 and TRBJ2-1, the full variable domain reads KAGVTQTPRYLIKTRGQQVTLSCSPISGHRSVSWYQQTPGQGLQFLFEYFSETQRNKGNFPGRFSGRQFSNSRSEMNVSTLELGDSALYLCASSLERTLYNEQFFGPGTRLTVL.